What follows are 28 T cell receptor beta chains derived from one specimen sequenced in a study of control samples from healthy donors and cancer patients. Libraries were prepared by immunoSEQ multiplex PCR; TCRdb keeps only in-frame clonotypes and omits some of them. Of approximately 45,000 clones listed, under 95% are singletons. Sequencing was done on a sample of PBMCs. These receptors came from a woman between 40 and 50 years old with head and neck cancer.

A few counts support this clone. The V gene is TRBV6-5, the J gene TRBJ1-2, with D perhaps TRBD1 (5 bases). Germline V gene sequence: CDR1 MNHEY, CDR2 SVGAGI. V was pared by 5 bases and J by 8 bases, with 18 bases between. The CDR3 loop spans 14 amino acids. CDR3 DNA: TGTGCCAGCAGTCCGCCCCAGGTCGGGGGGGGCTACACCTTC. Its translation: CASSPPQVGGGYTF.

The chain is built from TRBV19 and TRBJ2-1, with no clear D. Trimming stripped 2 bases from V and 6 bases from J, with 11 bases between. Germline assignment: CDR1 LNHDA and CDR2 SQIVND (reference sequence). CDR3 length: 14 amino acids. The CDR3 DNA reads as TGTGCCAGTAGTATAAGGCACCACGCCAATGAGCAGTTCTTC. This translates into CASSIRHHANEQFF.

As DNA, the CDR3 is TGTGCCAGCAGCGTAGACGTCTCAGGAACCTATGGCTACACCTTC. This sequence encodes CASSVDVSGTYGYTF. The chain employs TRBV9 and TRBJ1-2; D not resolved. This CDR3 region has 15 residues. Germline CDR1 reads SGDLS; CDR2 reads YYNGEE. V dropped 0 bases and J dropped 4 bases, with 13 bases sitting between them.

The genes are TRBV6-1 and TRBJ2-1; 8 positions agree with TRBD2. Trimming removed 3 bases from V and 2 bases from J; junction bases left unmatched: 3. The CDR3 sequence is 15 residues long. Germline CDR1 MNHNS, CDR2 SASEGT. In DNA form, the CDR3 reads TGTGCCAGCAGTGAGGACGGGGGGGCCTACAATGAGCAGTTCTTC. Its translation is CASSEDGGAYNEQFF.

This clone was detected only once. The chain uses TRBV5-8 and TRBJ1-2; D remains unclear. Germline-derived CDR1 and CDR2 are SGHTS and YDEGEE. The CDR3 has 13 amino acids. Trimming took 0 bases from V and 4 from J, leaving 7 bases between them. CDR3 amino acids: CASSLGTIYGYTF. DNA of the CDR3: TGTGCCAGCAGCTTGGGTACAATCTATGGCTACACCTTC.

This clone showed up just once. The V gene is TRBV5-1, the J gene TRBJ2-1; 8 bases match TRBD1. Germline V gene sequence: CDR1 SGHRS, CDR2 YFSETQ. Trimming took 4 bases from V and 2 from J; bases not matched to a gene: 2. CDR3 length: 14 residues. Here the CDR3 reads CASSGQGAYNEQFF. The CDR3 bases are TGCGCCAGCAGCGGACAGGGCGCCTACAATGAGCAGTTCTTC.

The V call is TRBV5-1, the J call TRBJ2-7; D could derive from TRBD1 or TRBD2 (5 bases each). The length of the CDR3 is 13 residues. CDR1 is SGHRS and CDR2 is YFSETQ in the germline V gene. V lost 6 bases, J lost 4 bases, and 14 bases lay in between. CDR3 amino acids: CASMGDSRYEQYF. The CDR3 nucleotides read TGCGCCAGCATGGGGGATAGTCGATACGAGCAGTACTTC.

CDR3 loop: CASKQSSGNTIYF. The CDR3 region has the DNA TGTGCCAGCAAACAGAGCTCTGGAAACACCATATATTTT. The rearrangement joins TRBV27 to TRBJ1-3; D gene ambiguous. V dropped 7 bases and J dropped 0 bases, with 7 bases sitting between them. CDR1 and CDR2 (germline): MNHEY, SMNVEV (reference sequence). The CDR3 is 13 amino acids.

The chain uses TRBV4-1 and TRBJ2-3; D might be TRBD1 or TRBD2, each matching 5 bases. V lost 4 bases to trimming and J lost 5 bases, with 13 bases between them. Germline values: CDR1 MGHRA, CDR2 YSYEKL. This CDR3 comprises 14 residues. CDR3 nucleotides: TGCGCCAGCAGCCCCGCAGGGACGGGAGATACGCAGTATTTT. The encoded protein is CASSPAGTGDTQYF.

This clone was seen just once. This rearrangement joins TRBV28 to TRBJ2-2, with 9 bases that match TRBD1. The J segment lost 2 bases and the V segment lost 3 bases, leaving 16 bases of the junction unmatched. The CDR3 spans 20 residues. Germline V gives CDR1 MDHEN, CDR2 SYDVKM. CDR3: CASSFVVTLPDRGNTGELFF. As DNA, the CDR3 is TGTGCCAGCAGTTTTGTGGTTACCCTTCCGGACAGGGGAAACACCGGGGAGCTGTTTTTT.

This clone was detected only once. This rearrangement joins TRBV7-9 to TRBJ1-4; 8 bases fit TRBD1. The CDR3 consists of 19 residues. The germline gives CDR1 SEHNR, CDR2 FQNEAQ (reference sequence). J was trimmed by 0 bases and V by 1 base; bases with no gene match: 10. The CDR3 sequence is CASSLGAEGQVSTNEKLFF. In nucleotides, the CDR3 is TGTGCCAGCAGCTTAGGAGCTGAGGGACAGGTGTCAACTAATGAAAAACTGTTTTTT.

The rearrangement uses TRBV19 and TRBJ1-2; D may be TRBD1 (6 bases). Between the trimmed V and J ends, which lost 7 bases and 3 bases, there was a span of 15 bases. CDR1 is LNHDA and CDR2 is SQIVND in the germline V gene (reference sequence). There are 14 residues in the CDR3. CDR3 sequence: CASTPAQGHYGYTF. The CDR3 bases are TGTGCCAGTACTCCCGCACAGGGACACTATGGCTACACCTTC.

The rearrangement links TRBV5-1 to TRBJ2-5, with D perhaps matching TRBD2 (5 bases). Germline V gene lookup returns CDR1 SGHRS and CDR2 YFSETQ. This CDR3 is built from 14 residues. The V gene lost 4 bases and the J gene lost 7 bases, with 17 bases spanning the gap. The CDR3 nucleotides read TGCGCCAGCAGCCCAAGACAAGGCGGAGGGACCCAGTACTTC. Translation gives CASSPRQGGGTQYF.

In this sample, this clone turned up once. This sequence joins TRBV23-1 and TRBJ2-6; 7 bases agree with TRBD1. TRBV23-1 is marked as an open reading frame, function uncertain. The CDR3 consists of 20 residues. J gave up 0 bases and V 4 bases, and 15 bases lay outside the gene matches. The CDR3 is CASSPKFTGDSNSGANVLTF. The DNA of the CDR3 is TGCGCCAGCAGTCCAAAATTTACCGGGGACAGCAACTCTGGGGCCAACGTCCTGACTTTC.

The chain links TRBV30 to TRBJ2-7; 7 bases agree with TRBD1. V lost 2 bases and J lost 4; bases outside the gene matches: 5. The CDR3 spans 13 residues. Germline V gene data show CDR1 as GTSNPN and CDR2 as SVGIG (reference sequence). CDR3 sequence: CAWSSGQSYEQYF. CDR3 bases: TGTGCCTGGAGTTCGGGACAGAGTTACGAGCAGTACTTC.

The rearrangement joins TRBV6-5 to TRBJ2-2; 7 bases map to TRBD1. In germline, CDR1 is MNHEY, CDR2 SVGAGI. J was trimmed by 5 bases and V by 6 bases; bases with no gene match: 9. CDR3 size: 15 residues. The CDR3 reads CASRVGTVKTGELFF. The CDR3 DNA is TGTGCCAGCAGGGTTGGGACAGTAAAAACCGGGGAGCTGTTTTTT.

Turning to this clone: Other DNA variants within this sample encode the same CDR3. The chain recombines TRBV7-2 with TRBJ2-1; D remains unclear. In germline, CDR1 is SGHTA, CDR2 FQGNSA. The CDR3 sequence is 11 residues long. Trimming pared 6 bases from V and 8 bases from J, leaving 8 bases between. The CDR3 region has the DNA TGTGCCAGCAGTTCTAGGTATGAGCAGTTCTTC. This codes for CASSSRYEQFF.

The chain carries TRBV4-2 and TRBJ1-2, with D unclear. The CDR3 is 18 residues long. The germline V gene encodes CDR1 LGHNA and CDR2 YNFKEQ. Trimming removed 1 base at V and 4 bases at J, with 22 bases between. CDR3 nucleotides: TGTGCCAGCAGCCAAGGGTACGGAGTACTCGAAACTATCTATGGCTACACCTTC. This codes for CASSQGYGVLETIYGYTF.

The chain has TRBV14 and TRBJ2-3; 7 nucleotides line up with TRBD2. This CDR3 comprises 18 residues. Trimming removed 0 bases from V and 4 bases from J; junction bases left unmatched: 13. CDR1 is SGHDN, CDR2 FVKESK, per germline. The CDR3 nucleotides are TGTGCCAGCAGCCAAGATCACGAGGCTCTAGCGGTCGCAGATACGCAGTATTTT. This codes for CASSQDHEALAVADTQYF.

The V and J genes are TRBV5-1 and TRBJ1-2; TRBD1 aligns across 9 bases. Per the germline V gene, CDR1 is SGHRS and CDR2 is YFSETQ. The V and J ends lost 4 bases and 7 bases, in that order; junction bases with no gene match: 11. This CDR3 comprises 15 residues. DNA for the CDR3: TGCGCCAGCAGCGGAGAGGGACAGGGAATGGGTGGCTACACCTTC. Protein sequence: CASSGEGQGMGGYTF.

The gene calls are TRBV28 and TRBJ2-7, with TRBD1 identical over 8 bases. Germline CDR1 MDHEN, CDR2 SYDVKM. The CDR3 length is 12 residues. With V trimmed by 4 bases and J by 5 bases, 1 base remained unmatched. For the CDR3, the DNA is TGTGCCAGCAGTTCGGACAGGGACGAGCAGTACTTC. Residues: CASSSDRDEQYF.

The CDR3 nucleotides are TGTGCCAGCAGCCAAGAACGGCAGGGGTGGGCTCCCGTCTCCTACGAGCAGTACTTC. It specifies CASSQERQGWAPVSYEQYF. V and J are TRBV14 and TRBJ2-7, with TRBD1 as a possible D gene (6 bases). CDR1 is SGHDN and CDR2 is FVKESK in the germline V gene. Trimming removed 0 bases from V and 0 bases from J, with 21 bases in between. The CDR3 is made up of 19 amino acids. Together with reference TRBV14 and TRBJ2-7, the CDR3 gives the full variable domain: EAGVTQFPSHSVIEKGQTVTLRCDPISGHDNLYWYRRVMGKEIKFLLHFVKESKQDESGMPNNRFLAERTGGTYSTLKVQPAELEDSGVYFCASSQERQGWAPVSYEQYFGPGTRLTVT.

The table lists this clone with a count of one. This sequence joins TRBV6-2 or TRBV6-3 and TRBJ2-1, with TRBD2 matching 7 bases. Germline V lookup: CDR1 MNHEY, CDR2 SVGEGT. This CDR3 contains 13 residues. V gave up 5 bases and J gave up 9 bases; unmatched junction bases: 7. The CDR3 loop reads CASSLAERSEQFF. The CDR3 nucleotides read TGTGCCAGCAGTCTAGCGGAGAGGAGTGAGCAGTTCTTC.

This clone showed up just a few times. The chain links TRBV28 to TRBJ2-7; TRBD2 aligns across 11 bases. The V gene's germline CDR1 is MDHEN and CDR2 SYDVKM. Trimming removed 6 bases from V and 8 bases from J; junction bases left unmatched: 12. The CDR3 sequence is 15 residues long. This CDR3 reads CASSPLTSGSMKQYF. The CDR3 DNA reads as TGTGCCAGCAGCCCTCTAACTAGCGGGAGTATGAAGCAGTACTTC.

The CDR3 is CASSHRTANTEAFF. The CDR3 DNA sequence: TGTGCCAGCAGCCACCGGACGGCGAACACTGAAGCTTTCTTT. The chain employs TRBV14 and TRBJ1-1; D not certain. The CDR3 spans 14 residues. Trimming took 3 bases from V and 1 from J, leaving 9 bases between them. Germline V gives CDR1 SGHDN, CDR2 FVKESK.

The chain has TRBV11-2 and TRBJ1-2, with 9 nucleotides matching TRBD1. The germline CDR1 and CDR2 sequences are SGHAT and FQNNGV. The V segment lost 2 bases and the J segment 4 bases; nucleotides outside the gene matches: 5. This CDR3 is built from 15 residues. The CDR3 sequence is CASSLRQGVIYGYTF. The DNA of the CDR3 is TGTGCCAGCAGCTTAAGACAGGGGGTAATCTATGGCTACACCTTC.

CDR3 sequence reads: CATETTAGLGGYTF. DNA for the CDR3: TGTGCCACCGAGACTACAGCGGGCCTCGGGGGCTACACCTTC. The genes are TRBV19 and TRBJ1-2; D is unclear. This CDR3 is 14 amino acids long. CDR1 is LNHDA and CDR2 is SQIVND in the germline V gene (reference sequence). The V and J ends lost 10 bases and 8 bases respectively, with 23 bases between them.

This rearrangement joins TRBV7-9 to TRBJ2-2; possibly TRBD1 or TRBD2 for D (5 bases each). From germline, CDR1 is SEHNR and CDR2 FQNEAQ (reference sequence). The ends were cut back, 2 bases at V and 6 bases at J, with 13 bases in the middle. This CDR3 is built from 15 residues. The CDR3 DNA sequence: TGTGCCAGCAGCTTATTTGGGGGATCGGCCGGGGAGCTGTTTTTT. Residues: CASSLFGGSAGELFF.